A selection of T cell receptor beta chains follows, all from one sample in a study of cytomegalovirus exposure and HLA in healthy donors. Libraries were prepared by immunoSEQ multiplex PCR; TCRdb keeps only in-frame clonotypes and omits some of them. This table has around 150,000 clones, about a tenth appearing once. Sequenced sample: PBMCs. The receptors come from a male donor in good health and CMV-seronegative. Each CDR3 is given with its conserved first and last residue. The order of the fields is D gene, clone size, V gene, J gene, CDR3 DNA, CDR3 protein. A D gene is named only where the DNA matches it firmly. Size tells how often a clone was seen (once, few, many) or the class of an expanded clone, and some rows leave it out.

>-|-|TRBV5-1|TRBJ2-7
TGCGCCAGCAGCGGTACAGTTGGCCAGGGCGAGCAGTACTTC
CASSGTVGQGEQYF
>TRBD1|few|TRBV6-6|TRBJ1-4
TGTGCCAGCAGTTACGGGACAGCGGATGAAAAACTGTTTTTT
CASSYGTADEKLFF
>-|-|TRBV4-3|TRBJ1-5
TGCGCCAGCAGCCAAGATCGGTATAGCAATCAGCCCCAGCATTTT
CASSQDRYSNQPQHF
>TRBD2|-|TRBV5-1|TRBJ2-2
TGCGCCAGCAGCTTGGAGACTAGCGGGAGCGCCGGGGAGCTGTTTTTT
CASSLETSGSAGELFF
>-|-|TRBV29-1|TRBJ2-3
TGCAGCGTTGAACACGACAGACCCACTGATACGCAGTATTTT
CSVEHDRPTDTQYF
>-|-|TRBV7-2|TRBJ2-7
TGTGCCAGCAGCTTAACGAGCTGGGAGCAGTACTTC
CASSLTSWEQYF
>-|few|TRBV6-1|TRBJ1-1
TGTGCCAGCAAGGAGGGCGGCATGAACACTGAAGCTTTCTTT
CASKEGGMNTEAFF
>TRBD2|few|TRBV4-3|TRBJ2-7
TGCGCCAGCAGCGTTGGACTAGCGGGGGGTTTCTCCTACGAGCAGTACTTC
CASSVGLAGGFSYEQYF
>TRBD1|few|TRBV25-1|TRBJ1-1
TGTGCCAGCAGCGAAAGGGGGCTCGGGAACACTGAAGCTTTCTTT
CASSERGLGNTEAFF
>TRBD2|-|TRBV5-4|TRBJ2-7
TGTGCCAGCAGCCGAGGCGCGGGACTAGAAACCCACGAGCAGTACTTC
CASSRGAGLETHEQYF
>-|few|TRBV6-6|TRBJ2-7
TGTGCCAGCAGTCAACAGGAGCCCTATCCCTACGAGCAGTACTTC
CASSQQEPYPYEQYF
>TRBD1|-|TRBV28|TRBJ1-2
TGTGCCAGCAGTCGCTCACAGGGGGCGCGGATCTATGGCTACACCTTC
CASSRSQGARIYGYTF
>-|few|TRBV4-2|TRBJ1-1
TGTGCCAGCAGCCTACACACAGAGAACACTGAAGCTTTCTTT
CASSLHTENTEAFF
>-|-|TRBV7-9|TRBJ1-3
TGTGCCAGCAGCTCTCAGGGAAACACCATATATTTT
CASSSQGNTIYF
>TRBD1|-|TRBV6-1|TRBJ1-1
TGTGCCAGCACCAAAAACAGGGGGAACACTGAAGCTTTCTTT
CASTKNRGNTEAFF
>TRBD1|-|TRBV7-3|TRBJ2-2
TGTGCCAGCAGCATTTGGGACAGGGGGCAGACCGGGGAGCTGTTTTTT
CASSIWDRGQTGELFF
>TRBD1|few|TRBV19|TRBJ2-5
TGTGCCAGTAGTATATTGGCAGGGGGTGAGACCCAGTACTTC
CASSILAGGETQYF
>-|few|TRBV9|TRBJ1-4
TGTGCCAGCAGCGTAGGAAGGGGAGAAAAACTGTTTTTT
CASSVGRGEKLFF
>-|-|TRBV5-6|TRBJ2-7
TGTGCCAGCACCCTTTCTACAGGGATACCCTACGAGCAGTACTTC
CASTLSTGIPYEQYF
>-|-|TRBV6-5|TRBJ2-2
TGTGCCACCAGGAGGCGGACAAACACCGGGGAGCTGTTTTTT
CATRRRTNTGELFF
>-|few|TRBV19|TRBJ1-5
TGTGCCAGTAGTCCCGGGTGGCTCTATCAGCCCCAGCATTTT
CASSPGWLYQPQHF
>-|-|TRBV14|TRBJ1-2
TGTGCCAGCAGCCAAGACCGCCGTCGGGGCTACACCTTC
CASSQDRRRGYTF
>-|-|TRBV5-6|TRBJ1-2
TGTGCCAGCAGCCTCCCAGGACAGCCGAACTATGGCTACACCTTC
CASSLPGQPNYGYTF
>TRBD1|few|TRBV7-9|TRBJ2-7
TGTGCCAGCAGCTTCCCGGGACAGGGCTTCTACGAGCAGTACTTC
CASSFPGQGFYEQYF
>-|few|TRBV7-9|TRBJ2-7
TGTGCCAGCAGCTTACCAGGGATTCACGAGCAGTACTTC
CASSLPGIHEQYF
>-|few|TRBV15|TRBJ2-3
TGTGCCACCAGCAGGGATAGCGCAGATACGCAGTATTTT
CATSRDSADTQYF
>TRBD1|few|TRBV4-3|TRBJ1-4
TGCGCCAGCAGCCAATGGGACAGGGGGGATGAAAAACTGTTTTTT
CASSQWDRGDEKLFF
>-|-|TRBV7-2|TRBJ2-5
TGTGCCAGCACCCGGGGGGCGGGAATTCAAGAGACCCAGTACTTC
CASTRGAGIQETQYF
>-|few|TRBV5-6|TRBJ2-3
TGTGCCAGCAGCTTTGGGCCCTCGGGGAGCACAGATACGCAGTATTTT
CASSFGPSGSTDTQYF
>TRBD1|-|TRBV4-1|TRBJ1-4
TGCGCCAGCAGCCGACAGGGGGGGAGGAATGAAAAACTGTTTTTT
CASSRQGGRNEKLFF
>-|many|TRBV6-1|TRBJ1-1
TGTGCCAGCAGTGAAGCGCGCATTGGTTCCGATGAAGCTTTCTTT
CASSEARIGSDEAFF
>-|-|TRBV6-5|TRBJ2-7
TGTGCCAGCAGGCGTCCCGGAACAGCATCCTACGAGCAGTACTTC
CASRRPGTASYEQYF
>-|-|TRBV7-9|TRBJ2-3
TGTGCCAGCAGCTCATTCCTGAGGACAGATACGCAGTATTTT
CASSSFLRTDTQYF
>TRBD2|-|TRBV14|TRBJ2-7
TGTGCCAGCAGCCAGGCCCGCGGTGGAGTAGCGGGGTACTACGAGCAGTACTTC
CASSQARGGVAGYYEQYF
>TRBD1|few|TRBV28|TRBJ1-5
TGTGCCAGCATCCAAGACAGGGGGATCAATCAGCCCCAGCATTTT
CASIQDRGINQPQHF
>TRBD1|-|TRBV14|TRBJ2-5
TGTGCCGGCAGCCAAGAGATTTTACAGGGGGCTCAAATTCAAGAGACCCAGTACTTC
CAGSQEILQGAQIQETQYF
>TRBD1|few|TRBV13|TRBJ2-5
TGTGCCAGCAGTTCCGGGACAGGTATTTTCCAAGAGACCCAGTACTTC
CASSSGTGIFQETQYF
>TRBD2|-|TRBV9|TRBJ2-5
TGTGCCAGCAGCGAGGGAACTAGCGGGAGAACCCAGTACTTC
CASSEGTSGRTQYF
>-|few|TRBV5-4|TRBJ1-1
TGTGCCAGCAGCTTGGACCTAATGGGAGACACTGAAGCTTTCTTT
CASSLDLMGDTEAFF
>-|few|TRBV4-1|TRBJ2-3
TGCGCCAGCAGCCAAGATGGAGGGACAGATACGCAGTATTTT
CASSQDGGTDTQYF
>-|-|TRBV29-1|TRBJ2-7
TGCAGCGTTGAAGATCGCAGGACAGCTACCTACGAGCAGTACTTC
CSVEDRRTATYEQYF
>-|-|TRBV19|TRBJ1-5
TGTGCCAGTATGCCAGGCGTCGGAAAGAGCAATCAGCCCCAGCATTTT
CASMPGVGKSNQPQHF
>-|-|TRBV28|TRBJ1-1
TGTGCCAGCAGGGAACTCAGGACCGGCGGGGACACTGAAGCTTTCTTT
CASRELRTGGDTEAFF
>-|-|TRBV27|TRBJ1-2
TGTGCCAGCAGTTTGCAACAGAACTATGGCTACACCTTC
CASSLQQNYGYTF
>-|few|TRBV9|TRBJ1-6
TGTGCCAGCAGGAATGAGAATTCACCCCTCCACTTT
CASRNENSPLHF
>TRBD1|few|TRBV4-3|TRBJ1-5
TGCGCCAGCAGCCCTGACAGGGTTGGAGGCAATCAGCCCCAGCATTTT
CASSPDRVGGNQPQHF